This is a list of T cell receptor beta chains from one sample in a study of T cell responses to AZD1222 COVID-19 vaccine. Assay: immunoSEQ multiplex PCR; the TCRdb copy retains only in-frame clones and omits some. The profile covers approximately 150,000 clones, with about 90% appearing a single time and approximately 6.3% taken by the ten largest. This material consisted of peripheral blood, taken 28 days after the second AZD1222 dose. These receptors were collected from an adult who received the AZD1222 COVID-19 vaccine. Each CDR3 is given with its conserved first and last residue. Each record gives: V gene, J gene, D gene, CDR3 DNA, CDR3 protein. D genes are given only for firm matches.

TRBV2	TRBJ1-2	.	TGTGCCAGCAGTGACAGGGTTTGGGGCTACACCTTC	CASSDRVWGYTF
TRBV9	TRBJ2-2	.	TGTGCCAGCAGCGTAGGGGGCCGATCCGGGGAGCTGTTTTTT	CASSVGGRSGELFF
TRBV7-2	TRBJ1-1	.	TGTGCCAGCAGCTTAGGGATTAGGAACACTGAAGCTTTCTTT	CASSLGIRNTEAFF
TRBV18	TRBJ1-1	TRBD1	TGTGCCAGCTCACCGGGCGACAGGGTCTGGACTGAAGCTTTCTTT	CASSPGDRVWTEAFF
TRBV3-1/TRBV3-2	TRBJ1-3	TRBD1	TGTGCCAGCAGCCAAAGACACCCAGGGGGCTCTGGAAACACCATATATTTT	CASSQRHPGGSGNTIYF
TRBV7-3	TRBJ2-2	TRBD2	TGTGCCAGCAGCCCGGGGGAGGGGCGGACACTCAACACCGGGGAGCTGTTTTTT	CASSPGEGRTLNTGELFF
TRBV6-2/TRBV6-3	TRBJ2-7	TRBD2	TGTGCCAGCAGCGCGGGGGGGACTAGCGGCCTCTACGAGCAGTACTTC	CASSAGGTSGLYEQYF
TRBV19	TRBJ1-2	.	TGTGCCAGTAGTATGGACAGAAACTATGGCTACACCTTC	CASSMDRNYGYTF
TRBV5-1	TRBJ2-3	TRBD1	TGCGCCAGCAGCTTAACTACAGGGGGGACAGATACGCAGTATTTT	CASSLTTGGTDTQYF
TRBV3-1/TRBV3-2	TRBJ2-7	.	TGTGCCAGCAGCCGAAAGGGGGGCCCCTCCTACGAGCAGTACTTC	CASSRKGGPSYEQYF
TRBV28	TRBJ1-3	TRBD1	TGTGCCAGCAGTTCTCCCAGGGGGGGACCTACTGGAAACACCATATATTTT	CASSSPRGGPTGNTIYF
TRBV19	TRBJ1-3	.	TGTGCCAGTAGCCGAAGCGTCGGGACGGATGGAAACACCATATATTTT	CASSRSVGTDGNTIYF
TRBV27	TRBJ1-4	TRBD1	TGTGCCAGCAGTTTCGGACAGGGAGTCGGGAAACTGTTTTTT	CASSFGQGVGKLFF
TRBV7-2	TRBJ1-4	.	TGTGCCAGCAGCTTAGCACAGGGTGGTGCTAATGAAAAACTGTTTTTT	CASSLAQGGANEKLFF
TRBV5-4	TRBJ1-2	.	TGTGCCAGCAGCTTGGAGAACGACCGGGGCTACACCTTC	CASSLENDRGYTF